Following are 16 T cell receptor beta chains from one sample sequenced in a study of neoadjuvant anti-PD-1 for oral cavity cancer. The data were produced by immunoSEQ multiplex PCR, yet TCRdb's version contains in-frame clones alone and is incomplete. Of 5,500 to 8,000 clones listed, about 80% are singletons. The sequenced sample was PBMCs, obtained before nivolumab (anti-PD-1) treatment. Receptor source: a person aged 35 to 85 with oral cavity squamous cell carcinoma.

The genes are TRBV7-9 and TRBJ1-1, with D unclear. The CDR3 length is 11 residues. V was clipped by 4 bases and J by 8 bases, with 8 bases between them. Germline V gene lookup returns CDR1 SEHNR and CDR2 FQNEAQ (reference sequence). CDR3 sequence reads: CASSSSGEAFF. CDR3 bases: TGTGCCAGCAGCTCTTCTGGGGAAGCTTTCTTT.

This clone was detected only once. The chain's CDR3 is CAWRALGTSGYTF. In DNA form, the CDR3 reads TGTGCCTGGAGGGCCCTCGGGACCAGTGGCTACACCTTC. The chain recombines TRBV30 with TRBJ1-2; perhaps TRBD1 as D (5 bases). From germline, CDR1 is GTSNPN and CDR2 SVGIG (reference sequence). Trimming took 3 bases from V and 7 from J, leaving 15 bases between them. This CDR3 region has 13 residues.

The gene calls are TRBV28 and TRBJ1-5; no reliable D call. Trimming stripped 6 bases from V and 6 bases from J, with 9 bases between. The CDR3 spans 12 residues. Germline V gene data show CDR1 as MDHEN and CDR2 as SYDVKM. CDR3 bases: TGTGCCAGCAGCCTACTGGGTCAGCCCCAGCATTTT. This gives the protein CASSLLGQPQHF.

In nucleotides, the CDR3 is TGTGCCAGCAGCTTAGGTGACAGGGTCCGGAACTATGGCTACACCTTC. Its translation is CASSLGDRVRNYGYTF. The chain combines TRBV7-2 with TRBJ1-2, with 7 positions matching TRBD1. V lost 1 base and J lost 2; bases outside the gene matches: 7. This CDR3 comprises 16 residues. Germline V gene data show CDR1 as SGHTA and CDR2 as FQGNSA.

The genes are TRBV11-1 and TRBJ2-2; possibly TRBD1 for D (5 bases). The CDR3 has 17 residues. Germline V CDR1 and CDR2: SGHAT, FQDESV (reference sequence). With 6 bases removed from V and 5 bases from J, the gap between germline ends came to 22 bases. CDR3 bases: TGTGCCAGCAGAACGCAGAGTGGGGCGTATGGAACCGGGGAGCTGTTTTTT. This encodes CASRTQSGAYGTGELFF.

This clone occurred a few times. The J gene is TRBJ1-1, the V gene TRBV7-2; D is possibly TRBD1 (5 bases). Per germline, CDR1 SGHTA and CDR2 FQGNSA. The CDR3 is 16 amino acids. V lost 5 bases and J lost 0, with 16 bases in between. CDR3 loop: CASSPGHGEMNTEAFF. Written as DNA, the CDR3 is TGTGCCAGCAGCCCAGGGCACGGTGAAATGAACACTGAAGCTTTCTTT.

CDR3 coding DNA: TGTGCCAGCAGTGCTCACAGGCCAAATTCACCCCTCCACTTT. It encodes CASSAHRPNSPLHF. The chain has TRBV5-8 and TRBJ1-6, with D tentatively TRBD1 (5 bases). V was shortened by 5 bases and J by 7 bases, with 13 bases between the two germline ends. The germline CDR1 and CDR2 sequences are SGHTS and YDEGEE. This CDR3 is built from 14 residues.

The chain links TRBV5-6 to TRBJ2-3; TRBD2 matches 7 bases. The CDR3 length is 17 residues. V shed 1 base and J 0 bases; nucleotides not matched to a gene: 8. CDR1 is SGHDT and CDR2 is YYEEEE in the germline V gene. CDR3 in DNA: TGTGCCAGCAGCTTGAAACTAGCGATTCAAAGCACAGATACGCAGTATTTT. Encoded protein: CASSLKLAIQSTDTQYF.

The V gene is TRBV6-6, the J gene TRBJ1-5; no firm D call. CDR1 and CDR2 (germline): MNHNY, SVGAGI (reference sequence). The CDR3 runs 12 residues. With 5 bases removed from V and 6 bases from J, the gap between germline ends came to 8 bases. Here the CDR3 reads CASSTEGQPQHF. CDR3 bases: TGTGCCAGCAGTACTGAGGGTCAGCCCCAGCATTTT.

The chain uses TRBV7-2 and TRBJ2-1, with 8 bases matching TRBD2. In germline, CDR1 is SGHTA, CDR2 FQGNSA. Trimming removed 1 base from V and 6 bases from J; junction bases left unmatched: 2. The CDR3 extends over 14 amino acids. The CDR3 DNA follows: TGTGCCAGCAGCTTAGTTGGGACTAGCAATGAGCAGTTCTTC. Translation: CASSLVGTSNEQFF.

This chain connects TRBV19 to TRBJ2-6, with no clear D. The germline V gene has CDR1 LNHDA and CDR2 SQIVND (reference sequence). The V end was cut by 5 bases, the J end by 0 bases, with 8 bases between. The CDR3 sequence is 15 residues long. The chain's CDR3 is CASSPQDSGANVLTF. CDR3 DNA sequence: TGTGCCAGTAGTCCCCAGGACTCTGGGGCCAACGTCCTGACTTTC.

The chain joins TRBV5-8 to TRBJ1-2, with D possibly TRBD1 on 5 matching bases. Germline CDR1 reads SGHTS; CDR2 reads YDEGEE. The CDR3 is 14 amino acids. V was clipped by 5 bases and J by 4 bases, with 15 bases between them. CDR3 sequence reads: CASRWGRTLYGYTF. CDR3 sequence (DNA): TGTGCCAGCAGGTGGGGCAGGACACTCTATGGCTACACCTTC.

This clone has a handful of counts. The chain uses TRBV2 and TRBJ2-5; D not certain. With 4 bases removed from V and 4 bases from J, the gap between germline ends came to 16 bases. Germline V gene lookup returns CDR1 SNHLY and CDR2 FYNNEI. The length of the CDR3 is 15 residues. Here the CDR3 DNA reads TGTGCCAGCAGTGCCATATTTGCGCTACCAGAGACCCAGTACTTC. It is translated as CASSAIFALPETQYF.

The gene calls are TRBV10-3 and TRBJ1-1, with a weak D call TRBD1 (5 bases). The V end lost 8 bases, the J end lost 0 bases, and 13 bases lay between the germline ends. CDR1 is ENHRY, CDR2 SYGVKD, per germline. This CDR3 contains 14 residues. The CDR3 DNA sequence: TGTGCCATCCAAGGGACGGGGATGAACACTGAAGCTTTCTTT. This encodes CAIQGTGMNTEAFF.

This rearrangement joins TRBV19 to TRBJ2-3; TRBD1 agrees at 8 bases. The V gene's germline CDR1 is LNHDA and CDR2 SQIVND (reference sequence). This CDR3 is 16 amino acids long. V trimming: 5 bases; J trimming: 2 bases; junction bases outside the gene matches: 9. The CDR3 reads CASSSQGAMTTDTQYF. The DNA for the CDR3 is TGTGCCAGTAGTTCTCAGGGGGCCATGACCACAGATACGCAGTATTTT.

J is TRBJ2-5 and V is TRBV6-1, with 10 bases matching TRBD1. Germline CDR1 MNHNS, CDR2 SASEGT. CDR3 size: 17 residues. Germline trimming cut 4 bases from V and 4 bases from J; bases unmatched to any gene: 12. Written as DNA, the CDR3 is TGTGCCAGCAGTGCTGGACAGGGGGGTTTTGTAATAGAGACCCAGTACTTC. Encoded protein: CASSAGQGGFVIETQYF.